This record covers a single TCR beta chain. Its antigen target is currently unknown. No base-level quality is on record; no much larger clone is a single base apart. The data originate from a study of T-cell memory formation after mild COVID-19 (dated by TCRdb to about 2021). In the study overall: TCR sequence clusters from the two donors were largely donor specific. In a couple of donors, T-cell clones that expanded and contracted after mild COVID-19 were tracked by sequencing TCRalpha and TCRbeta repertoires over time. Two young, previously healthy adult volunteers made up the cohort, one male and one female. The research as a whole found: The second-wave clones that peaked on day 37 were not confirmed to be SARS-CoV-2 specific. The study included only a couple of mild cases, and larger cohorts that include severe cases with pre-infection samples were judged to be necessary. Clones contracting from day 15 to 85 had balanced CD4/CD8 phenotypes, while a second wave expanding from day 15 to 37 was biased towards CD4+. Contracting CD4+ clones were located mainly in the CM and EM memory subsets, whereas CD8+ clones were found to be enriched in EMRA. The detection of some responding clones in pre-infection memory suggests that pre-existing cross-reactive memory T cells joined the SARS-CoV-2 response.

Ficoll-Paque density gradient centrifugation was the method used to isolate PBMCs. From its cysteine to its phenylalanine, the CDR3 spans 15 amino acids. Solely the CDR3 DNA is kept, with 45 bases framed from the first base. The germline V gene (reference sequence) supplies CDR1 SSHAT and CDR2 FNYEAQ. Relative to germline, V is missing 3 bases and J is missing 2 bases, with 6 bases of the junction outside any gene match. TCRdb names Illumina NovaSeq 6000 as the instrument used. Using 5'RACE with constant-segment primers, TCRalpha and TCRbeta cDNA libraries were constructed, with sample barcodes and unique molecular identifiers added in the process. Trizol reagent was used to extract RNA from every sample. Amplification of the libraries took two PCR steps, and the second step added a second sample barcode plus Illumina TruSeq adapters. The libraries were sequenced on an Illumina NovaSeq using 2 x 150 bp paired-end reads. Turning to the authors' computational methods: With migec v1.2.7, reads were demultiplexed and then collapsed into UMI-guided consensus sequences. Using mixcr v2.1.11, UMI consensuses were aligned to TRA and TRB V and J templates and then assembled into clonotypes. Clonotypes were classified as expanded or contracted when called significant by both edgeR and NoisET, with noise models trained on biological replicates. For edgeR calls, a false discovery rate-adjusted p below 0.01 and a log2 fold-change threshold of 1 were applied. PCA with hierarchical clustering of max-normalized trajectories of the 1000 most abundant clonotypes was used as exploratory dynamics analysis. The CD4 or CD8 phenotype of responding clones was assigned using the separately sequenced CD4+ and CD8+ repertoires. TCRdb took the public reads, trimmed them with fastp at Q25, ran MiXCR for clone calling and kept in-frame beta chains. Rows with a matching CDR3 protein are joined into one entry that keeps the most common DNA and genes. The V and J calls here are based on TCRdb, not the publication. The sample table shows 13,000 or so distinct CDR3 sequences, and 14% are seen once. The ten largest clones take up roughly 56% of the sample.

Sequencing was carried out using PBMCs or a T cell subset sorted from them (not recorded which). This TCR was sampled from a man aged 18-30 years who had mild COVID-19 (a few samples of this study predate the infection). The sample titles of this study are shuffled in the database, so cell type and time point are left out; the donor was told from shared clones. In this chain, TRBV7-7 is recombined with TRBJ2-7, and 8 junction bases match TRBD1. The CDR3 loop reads CASSFGQGDTYEQYF. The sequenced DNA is TGTGCCAGCAGCTTCGGACAGGGAGATACCTACGAGCAGTACTTC.